The clone carrying this TCR beta chain has a handful of counts. Its antigen is unidentified. Every sampled donor was Caucasian and healthy. The source of the sample is a study of identical twins. Findings of the study overall: While abundant cord blood beta clonotypes carried fewer insertions, memory repertoires showed no such pattern.

V lost 4 bases, J lost 0 bases, and 19 bases lay in between. The V gene's germline CDR1 is SGHTA and CDR2 FQGNSA. This CDR3 is 17 amino acids long. Template switching supplied a universal primer site; unique molecular identifiers were carried on the cDNA. TCRdb itself ran the 5' RACE reads through MiXCR, one entry per CDR3 protein. The sample records roughly 290,000 distinct CDR3 sequences, roughly 9.8% being singletons. These data were also reused for a study on yellow fever vaccine responses in identical twins. That source adds: Among the twins, the vaccine T cell response reportedly seemed partly convergent and partly personalized.

Sequencing used CD8+ T cells sorted from blood. The TCR was taken from a young woman in good health. The chain links TRBV7-2 to TRBJ2-7; D might be TRBD1 (6 bases). CDR3 residues: CASSSLPGVPSSYEQYF. CDR3 nucleotide sequence: TGTGCCAGCAGCTCCCTCCCAGGGGTCCCCAGCTCCTACGAGCAGTACTTC. Full variable domain (outside the CDR3, taken from reference TRBV7-2 and TRBJ2-7): GAGVSQSPSNKVTEKGKDVELRCDPISGHTALYWYRQSLGQGLEFLIYFQGNSAPDKSGLPSDRFSAERTGGSVSTLTIQRTQQEDSAVYLCASSSLPGVPSSYEQYFGPGTRLTVT.